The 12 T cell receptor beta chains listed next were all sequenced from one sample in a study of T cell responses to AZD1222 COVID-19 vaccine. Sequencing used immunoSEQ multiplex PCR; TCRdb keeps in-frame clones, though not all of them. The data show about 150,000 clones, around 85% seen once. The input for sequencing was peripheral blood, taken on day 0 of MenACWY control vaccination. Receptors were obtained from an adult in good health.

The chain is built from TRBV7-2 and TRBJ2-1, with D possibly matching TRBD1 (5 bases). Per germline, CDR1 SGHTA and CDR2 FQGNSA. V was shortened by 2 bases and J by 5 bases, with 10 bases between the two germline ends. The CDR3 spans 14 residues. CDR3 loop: CASSLPGMNNEQFF. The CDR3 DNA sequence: TGTGCCAGCAGCTTACCAGGGATGAACAATGAGCAGTTCTTC.

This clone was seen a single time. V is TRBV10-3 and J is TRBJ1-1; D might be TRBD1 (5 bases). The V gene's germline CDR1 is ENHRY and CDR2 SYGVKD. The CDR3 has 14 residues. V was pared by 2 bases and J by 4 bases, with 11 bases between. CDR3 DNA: TGTGCCATCAGTGAGGGGGCTGGAATCACTGAAGCTTTCTTT. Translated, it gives CAISEGAGITEAFF.

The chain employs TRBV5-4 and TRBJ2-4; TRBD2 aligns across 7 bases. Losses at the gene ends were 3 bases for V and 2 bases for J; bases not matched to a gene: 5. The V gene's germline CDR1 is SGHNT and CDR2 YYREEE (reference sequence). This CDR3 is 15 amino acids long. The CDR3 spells CASSSPGGTKNIQYF. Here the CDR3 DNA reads TGTGCCAGCAGCTCCCCCGGGGGGACCAAAAACATTCAGTACTTC.

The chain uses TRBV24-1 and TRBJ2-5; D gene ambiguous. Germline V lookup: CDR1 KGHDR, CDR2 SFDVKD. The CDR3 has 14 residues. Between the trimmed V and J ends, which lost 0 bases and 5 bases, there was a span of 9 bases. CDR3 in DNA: TGTGCCACCAGTGATTTGTTTCTGGGGGAGACCCAGTACTTC. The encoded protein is CATSDLFLGETQYF.

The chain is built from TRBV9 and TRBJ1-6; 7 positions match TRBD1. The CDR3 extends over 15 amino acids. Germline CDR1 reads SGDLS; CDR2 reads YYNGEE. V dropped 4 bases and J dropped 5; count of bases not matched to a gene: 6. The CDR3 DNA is TGTGCCAGCAGCATAGGACAGGTTCATAATTCACCCCTCCACTTT. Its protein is CASSIGQVHNSPLHF.

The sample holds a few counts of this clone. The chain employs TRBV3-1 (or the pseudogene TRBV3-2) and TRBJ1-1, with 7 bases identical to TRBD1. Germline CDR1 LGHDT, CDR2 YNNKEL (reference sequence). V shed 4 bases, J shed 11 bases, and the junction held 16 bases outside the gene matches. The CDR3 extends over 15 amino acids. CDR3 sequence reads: CASSPRILTGVRAFF. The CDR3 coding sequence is TGTGCCAGCAGCCCGCGAATACTAACAGGGGTTCGGGCTTTCTTT.

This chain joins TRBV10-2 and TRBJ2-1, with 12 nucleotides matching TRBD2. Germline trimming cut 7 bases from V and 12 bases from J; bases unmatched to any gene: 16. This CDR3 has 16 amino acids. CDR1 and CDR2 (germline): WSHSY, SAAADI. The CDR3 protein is CASTPQALAGGSGQFF. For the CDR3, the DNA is TGCGCCAGCACTCCTCAGGCGCTAGCGGGGGGGTCAGGGCAGTTCTTC.

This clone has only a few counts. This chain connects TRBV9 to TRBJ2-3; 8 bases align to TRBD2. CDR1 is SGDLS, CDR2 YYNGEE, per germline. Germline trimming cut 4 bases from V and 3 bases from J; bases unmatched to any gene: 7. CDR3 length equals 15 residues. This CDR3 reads CASSPREGWTDTQYF. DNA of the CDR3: TGTGCCAGCAGCCCTCGGGAGGGGTGGACAGATACGCAGTATTTT.

CDR3 in amino acids: CASNGGGDTEAFF. As DNA, the CDR3 is TGTGCCAGCAATGGGGGGGGAGACACTGAAGCTTTCTTT. The rearrangement joins TRBV6-5 to TRBJ1-1, with D possibly matching TRBD1 (5 bases). CDR1 is MNHEY and CDR2 is SVGAGI in the germline V gene. This CDR3 is 13 amino acids long. V lost 7 bases, J lost 3 bases, and 12 bases lay in between.

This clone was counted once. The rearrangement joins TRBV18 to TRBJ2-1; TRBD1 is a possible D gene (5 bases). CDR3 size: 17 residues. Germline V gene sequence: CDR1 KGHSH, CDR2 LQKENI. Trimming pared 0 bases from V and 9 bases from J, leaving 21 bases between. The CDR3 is CASSPPKSPERGGEQFF. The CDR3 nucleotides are TGTGCCAGCTCACCACCGAAATCTCCGGAAAGGGGTGGTGAGCAGTTCTTC.

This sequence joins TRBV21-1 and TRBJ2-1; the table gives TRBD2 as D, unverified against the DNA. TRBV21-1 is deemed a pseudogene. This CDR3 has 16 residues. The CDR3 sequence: CASSLAELPSGDEQFF. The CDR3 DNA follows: TGTGCCAGCAGCCTAGCTGAGCTCCCGAGTGGGGATGAGCAGTTCTTC.

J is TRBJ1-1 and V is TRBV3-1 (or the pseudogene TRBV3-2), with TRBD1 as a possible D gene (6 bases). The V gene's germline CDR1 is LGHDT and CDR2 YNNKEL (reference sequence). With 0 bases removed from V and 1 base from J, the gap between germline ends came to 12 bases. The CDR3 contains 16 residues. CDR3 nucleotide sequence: TGTGCCAGCAGCCAAGATAACAGGGCTGGGAACACTGAAGCTTTCTTT. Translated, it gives CASSQDNRAGNTEAFF.